These 25 T cell receptor beta chains originate from one sample sequenced in a study of cytomegalovirus exposure and HLA in healthy donors. The protocol was immunoSEQ multiplex PCR, while the TCRdb copy is restricted to in-frame clones and leaves out a portion. The repertoire has approximately 160,000 clones, roughly 91% of them found once; the top ten carry 4% to 5%. The specimen was PBMCs. Source of these receptors: a young man in good health and CMV-seropositive.

This clone has just a few counts. The chain recombines TRBV5-6 with TRBJ2-2; the match to TRBD2 covers 11 bases. Germline trimming cut 0 bases from V and 0 bases from J; bases unmatched to any gene: 1. There are 17 residues in the CDR3. Germline CDR1 reads SGHDT; CDR2 reads YYEEEE. The CDR3 coding sequence is TGTGCCAGCAGCTTGGGACTAGCGGGATCGAACACCGGGGAGCTGTTTTTT. As protein: CASSLGLAGSNTGELFF.

The V gene is TRBV28, the J gene TRBJ2-5, with TRBD1 as a possible D gene (6 bases). Germline CDR1 MDHEN, CDR2 SYDVKM. The V gene lost 5 bases and the J gene lost 4 bases, with 20 bases spanning the gap. The CDR3 totals 16 residues. The CDR3 here is CASSISGRGLTETQYF. For the CDR3, the DNA is TGTGCCAGCAGTATATCGGGAAGGGGGTTAACAGAGACCCAGTACTTC. Filled out from reference TRBV28 and TRBJ2-5, the complete variable domain reads DVKVTQSSRYLVKRTGEKVFLECVQDMDHENMFWYRQDPGLGLRLIYFSYDVKMKEKGDIPEGYSVSREKKERFSLILESASTNQTSMYLCASSISGRGLTETQYFGPGTRLLVL.

The V gene is TRBV30, the J gene TRBJ1-3; possible D gene TRBD1, 5 bases. CDR1 and CDR2 from the germline V gene are GTSNPN and SVGIG (reference sequence). This CDR3 comprises 15 residues. The V end lost 3 bases, the J end lost 0 bases, and 12 bases lay between the germline ends. CDR3 bases: TGTGCCTGGAGAAAAACAGGTCTCTCTGGAAACACCATATATTTT. This sequence encodes CAWRKTGLSGNTIYF.

V and J are TRBV18 and TRBJ2-3, with TRBD2 as a possible D gene (6 bases). Germline CDR1 is KGHSH and CDR2 is LQKENI. V was clipped by 7 bases and J by 6 bases, with 29 bases between them. This CDR3 comprises 18 residues. The CDR3 coding sequence is TGTGCCAGCTTAGGACTGGACTACTCATTCTGGCCAACGGATACGCAGTATTTT. Protein sequence: CASLGLDYSFWPTDTQYF. Using reference TRBV18 and TRBJ2-3 for the parts outside the CDR3, the full variable domain is NAGVMQNPRHLVRRRGQEARLRCSPMKGHSHVYWYRQLPEEGLKFMVYLQKENIIDESGMPKERFSAEFPKEGPSILRIQQVVRGDSAAYFCASLGLDYSFWPTDTQYFGPGTRLTVL.

The rearrangement uses TRBV9 and TRBJ2-3, with a weak D call TRBD2 (5 bases). Trimming took 0 bases from V and 2 from J, leaving 13 bases between them. The V gene's germline CDR1 is SGDLS and CDR2 YYNGEE. This CDR3 contains 16 residues. This CDR3 reads CASSVEGLGDTDTQYF. Written as DNA, the CDR3 is TGTGCCAGCAGCGTAGAAGGACTTGGGGACACAGATACGCAGTATTTT.

The rearrangement links TRBV4-1 to TRBJ2-2; D unclear. CDR1 is MGHRA and CDR2 is YSYEKL in the germline V gene. Between the trimmed V and J ends, which lost 0 bases and 0 bases, there was a span of 8 bases. The CDR3 runs 16 residues. CDR3 DNA sequence: TGCGCCAGCAGCCAAGAGTCCCTAGCGAACACCGGGGAGCTGTTTTTT. Amino acid sequence: CASSQESLANTGELFF.

The J gene is TRBJ2-5, the V gene TRBV28; 10 nucleotides line up with TRBD1. With V trimmed by 7 bases and J by 2 bases, 7 bases remained unmatched. Germline CDR1 reads MDHEN; CDR2 reads SYDVKM. This CDR3 contains 15 residues. The CDR3 loop is CASTPDRGLQETQYF. The CDR3 region has the DNA TGTGCCAGCACCCCGGACAGGGGGTTGCAAGAGACCCAGTACTTC.

V usage is TRBV19 and J usage is TRBJ2-3; D is perhaps TRBD1 (5 bases). The CDR3 has 14 residues. Germline CDR1 LNHDA, CDR2 SQIVND (reference sequence). Trimming removed 1 base at V and 3 bases at J, with 8 bases between. CDR3 protein: CASSIGQLTDTQYF. For the CDR3, the DNA is TGTGCCAGTAGTATAGGACAGCTTACAGATACGCAGTATTTT.

This chain connects TRBV9 to TRBJ1-2, with D possibly matching TRBD1 (6 bases). This CDR3 has 15 amino acids. Germline CDR1 SGDLS, CDR2 YYNGEE. V was shortened by 0 bases and J by 8 bases, with 17 bases between the two germline ends. DNA for the CDR3: TGTGCCAGCAGCGTAGAGGGGGGGATGTCTGGGGGCTACACCTTC. This gives the protein CASSVEGGMSGGYTF.

The chain carries TRBV7-2 and TRBJ2-7; TRBD1 is a possible D gene (6 bases). Germline V gene data show CDR1 as SGHTA and CDR2 as FQGNSA. CDR3 length equals 16 residues. V was shortened by 4 bases and J by 6 bases, with 22 bases between the two germline ends. The CDR3 DNA reads TGTGCCAGCAGCTCATCCCGACAGGCGAGGTTTCTCGAGCAGTACTTC. Translation: CASSSSRQARFLEQYF.

This clone was seen only once. The chain links TRBV7-6 to TRBJ2-7; 8 bases are shared with TRBD1. The CDR3 runs 15 residues. Per the germline V gene, CDR1 is SGHVS and CDR2 is FNYEAQ. V shed 3 bases, J shed 0 bases, and the junction held 4 bases outside the gene matches. The CDR3 DNA reads as TGTGCCAGCAGCTTCGGGACAGGCAACTCCTACGAGCAGTACTTC. Translated, it gives CASSFGTGNSYEQYF. The complete variable domain, with remaining parts taken from reference TRBV7-6 and TRBJ2-7, reads GAGVSQSPRYKVTKRGQDVALRCDPISGHVSLYWYRQALGQGPEFLTYFNYEAQQDKSGLPNDRFSAERPEGSISTLTIQRTEQRDSAMYRCASSFGTGNSYEQYFGPGTRLTVT.

This clone showed up just a few times. In nucleotides, the CDR3 is TGTGCCACCAGCAGAGCTAGATATAATGAAAAACTGTTTTTT. Its translation: CATSRARYNEKLFF. V gene TRBV15 combines with J gene TRBJ1-4; no definite D call. Germline-derived CDR1 and CDR2 are LNHNV and YYDKDF (reference sequence). The CDR3 sequence is 14 residues long. V lost 1 base and J 4 bases, leaving 7 bases between the germline ends. Full variable domain (remainder filled in from reference TRBV15 and TRBJ1-4): DAMVIQNPRYQVTQFGKPVTLSCSQTLNHNVMYWYQQKSSQAPKLLFHYYDKDFNNEADTPDNFQSRRPNTSFCFLDIRSPGLGDTAMYLCATSRARYNEKLFFGSGTQLSVL.

The rearrangement uses TRBV5-4 and TRBJ2-2, with TRBD2 identical over 7 bases. Germline-derived CDR1 and CDR2 are SGHNT and YYREEE (reference sequence). This CDR3 spans 16 amino acids. V lost 1 base to trimming and J lost 0 bases; unmatched junction nucleotides: 3. CDR3 in amino acids: CASSLTTSANTGELFF. CDR3 DNA: TGTGCCAGCAGCTTGACAACTAGCGCGAACACCGGGGAGCTGTTTTTT.

The rearrangement links TRBV7-9 to TRBJ2-1; the D gene is possibly TRBD1 (6 bases). Trimming removed 8 bases from V and 0 bases from J, with 11 bases in between. Germline loops: CDR1 SEHNR, CDR2 FQNEAQ (reference sequence). The CDR3 is made up of 14 amino acids. The DNA for the CDR3 is TGTGCCAGCTGGGGACAAAACTCCTACAATGAGCAGTTCTTC. The encoded protein is CASWGQNSYNEQFF. Variable domain in full (rest from reference TRBV7-9 and TRBJ2-1): DTGVSQNPRHKITKRGQNVTFRCDPISEHNRLYWYRQTLGQGPEFLTYFQNEAQLEKSRLLSDRFSAERPKGSFSTLEIQRTEQGDSAMYLCASWGQNSYNEQFFGPGTRLTVL.

V usage is TRBV10-3 and J usage is TRBJ2-1; TRBD2 matches at 8 bases. Germline V lookup: CDR1 ENHRY, CDR2 SYGVKD. V was clipped by 8 bases and J by 5 bases; unmatched bases: 8. The CDR3 is 14 amino acids. CDR3 coding DNA: TGTGCCATCCACCAAGCGGGAGAGAACAATGAGCAGTTCTTC. Translation gives CAIHQAGENNEQFF.

The chain employs TRBV7-9 and TRBJ2-2; 7 nucleotides match TRBD2. Per germline, CDR1 SEHNR and CDR2 FQNEAQ (reference sequence). J gave up 0 bases and V 4 bases, and 5 bases lay outside the gene matches. The CDR3 spans 16 residues. CDR3 bases: TGTGCCAGCAGCTCTAGCGGTAGCCCGAACACCGGGGAGCTGTTTTTT. This codes for CASSSSGSPNTGELFF.

This rearrangement joins TRBV18 to TRBJ2-5; D is possibly TRBD2 (6 bases). With 1 base removed from V and 1 base from J, the gap between germline ends came to 10 bases. In germline, CDR1 is KGHSH, CDR2 LQKENI. The CDR3 is 15 residues long. The CDR3 loop is CASSPRISGQETQYF. The DNA of the CDR3 is TGTGCCAGCTCACCACGTATTAGCGGCCAAGAGACCCAGTACTTC.

This sequence joins TRBV11-2 and TRBJ1-2; the D gene is possibly TRBD1 (5 bases). V dropped 5 bases and J dropped 5 bases, with 12 bases sitting between them. The CDR3 runs to 13 residues. In germline, CDR1 is SGHAT, CDR2 FQNNGV. The CDR3 region is CASSPIRVYGYTF. In DNA, the CDR3 is TGTGCCAGCAGCCCCATCAGGGTTTATGGCTACACCTTC. Looking up the rest from reference TRBV11-2 and TRBJ1-2 gives the full variable domain: EAGVAQSPRYKIIEKRQSVAFWCNPISGHATLYWYQQILGQGPKLLIQFQNNGVVDDSQLPKDRFSAERLKGVDSTLKIQPAKLEDSAVYLCASSPIRVYGYTFGSGTRLTVV.

The chain recombines TRBV27 with TRBJ1-1; D is undetermined. The CDR3 has 14 residues. The V and J ends lost 1 base and 2 bases respectively, with 8 bases between them. Germline values: CDR1 MNHEY, CDR2 SMNVEV (reference sequence). The CDR3, as DNA: TGTGCCAGCAGTTTATTGGGCACCAACACTGAAGCTTTCTTT. This gives the protein CASSLLGTNTEAFF.

V is TRBV9 and J is TRBJ2-3; 8 nucleotides line up with TRBD2. The CDR3 sequence is 15 residues long. CDR1 SGDLS and CDR2 YYNGEE come from the germline V gene. With 2 bases clipped from V and 0 bases from J, the junction kept 2 bases outside the gene matches. This CDR3 is CASSVSGTSTDTQYF. The CDR3 nucleotides are TGTGCCAGCAGCGTTAGCGGGACTAGCACAGATACGCAGTATTTT.

The chain links TRBV11-3 to TRBJ2-5, with D maybe TRBD1 (6 bases). Looked up from germline, CDR1 is SGHNT and CDR2 is YENEEA. The V gene lost 5 bases and the J gene lost 5 bases, with 21 bases spanning the gap. CDR3 size: 16 residues. As DNA, the CDR3 is TGTGCCAGCAGCCCAAATATCGTAACAGGGCGGGAGACCCAGTACTTC. Translating it yields CASSPNIVTGRETQYF.

The rearrangement joins TRBV29-1 to TRBJ1-4; 12 positions agree with TRBD1. In germline, CDR1 is SQVTM, CDR2 ANQGSEA. V trimming: 3 bases; J trimming: 7 bases; junction bases outside the gene matches: 3. The CDR3 covers 14 residues. Here the CDR3 reads CSVETGQGAEKLFF. In nucleotides, the CDR3 is TGCAGCGTTGAGACGGGACAGGGGGCTGAAAAACTGTTTTTT.

V usage is TRBV18 and J usage is TRBJ2-5; the D is unclear. Germline loops: CDR1 KGHSH, CDR2 LQKENI. This CDR3 contains 12 residues. V gave up 6 bases and J gave up 5 bases, with 10 bases separating them. For the CDR3, the DNA is TGTGCCAGCTCGGGCAGCAGGGAGACCCAGTACTTC. Its translation is CASSGSRETQYF.

The chain combines TRBV18 with TRBJ2-3; TRBD1 agrees at 8 bases. CDR3 length: 15 residues. V shed 1 base and J 4 bases; nucleotides not matched to a gene: 4. Germline V gene data show CDR1 as KGHSH and CDR2 as LQKENI. The CDR3 loop reads CASSPREQGADTQYF. The CDR3 region has the DNA TGTGCCAGCTCACCACGGGAACAGGGGGCAGATACGCAGTATTTT.

This clone was observed a single time. This sequence joins TRBV4-1 and TRBJ1-4; 7 positions match TRBD1. Looked up from germline, CDR1 is MGHRA and CDR2 is YSYEKL. V was pared by 0 bases and J by 8 bases, with 6 bases of the junction left unmatched. This CDR3 has 15 amino acids. CDR3 region: CASSQDPTGKEKLFF. The CDR3 bases are TGCGCCAGCAGCCAAGATCCGACAGGGAAAGAAAAACTGTTTTTT.